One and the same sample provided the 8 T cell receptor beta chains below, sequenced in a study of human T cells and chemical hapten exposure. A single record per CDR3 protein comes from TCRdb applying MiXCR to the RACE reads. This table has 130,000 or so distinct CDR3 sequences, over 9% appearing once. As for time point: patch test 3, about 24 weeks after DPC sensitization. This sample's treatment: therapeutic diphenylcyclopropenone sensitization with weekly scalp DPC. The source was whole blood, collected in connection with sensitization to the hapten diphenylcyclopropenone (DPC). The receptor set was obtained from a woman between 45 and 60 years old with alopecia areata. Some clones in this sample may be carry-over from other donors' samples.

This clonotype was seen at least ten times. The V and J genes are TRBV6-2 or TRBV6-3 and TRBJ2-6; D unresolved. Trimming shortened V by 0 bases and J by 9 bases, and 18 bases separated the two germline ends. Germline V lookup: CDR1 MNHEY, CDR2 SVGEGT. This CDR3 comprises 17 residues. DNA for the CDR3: TGTGCCAGCAGTTACTCGCGCTTAGAAAAGAGGAGCAACGTCCTGACTTTC. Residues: CASSYSRLEKRSNVLTF.

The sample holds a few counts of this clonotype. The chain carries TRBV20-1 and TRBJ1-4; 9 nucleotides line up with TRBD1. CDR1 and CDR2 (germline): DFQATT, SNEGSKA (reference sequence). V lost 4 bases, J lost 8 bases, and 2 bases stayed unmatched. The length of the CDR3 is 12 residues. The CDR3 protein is CSATGQGEKLFF. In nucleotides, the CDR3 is TGCAGTGCTACGGGACAGGGAGAAAAACTGTTTTTT.

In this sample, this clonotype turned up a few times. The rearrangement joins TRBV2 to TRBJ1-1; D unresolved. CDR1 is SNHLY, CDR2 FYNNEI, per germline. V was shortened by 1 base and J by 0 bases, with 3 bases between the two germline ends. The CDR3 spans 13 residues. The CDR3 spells CASSEEMNTEAFF. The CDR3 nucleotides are TGTGCCAGCAGTGAAGAAATGAACACTGAAGCTTTCTTT. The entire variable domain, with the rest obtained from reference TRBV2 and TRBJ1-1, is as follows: EPEVTQTPSHQVTQMGQEVILRCVPISNHLYFYWYRQILGQKVEFLVSFYNNEISEKSEIFDDQFSVERPDGSNFTLKIRSTKLEDSAMYFCASSEEMNTEAFFGQGTRLTVV.

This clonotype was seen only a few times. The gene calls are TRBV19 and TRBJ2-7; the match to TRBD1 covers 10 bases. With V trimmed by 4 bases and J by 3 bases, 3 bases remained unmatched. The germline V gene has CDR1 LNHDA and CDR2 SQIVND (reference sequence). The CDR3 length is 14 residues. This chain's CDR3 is CASSTGQGIYEQYF. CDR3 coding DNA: TGTGCCAGTAGTACGGGACAGGGGATCTACGAGCAGTACTTC.

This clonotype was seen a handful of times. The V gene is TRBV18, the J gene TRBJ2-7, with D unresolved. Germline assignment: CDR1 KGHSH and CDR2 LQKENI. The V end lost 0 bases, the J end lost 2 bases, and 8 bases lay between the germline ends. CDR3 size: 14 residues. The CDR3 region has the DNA TGTGCCAGCTCACCACCAACCAGGACCTACGAGCAGTACTTC. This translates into CASSPPTRTYEQYF.

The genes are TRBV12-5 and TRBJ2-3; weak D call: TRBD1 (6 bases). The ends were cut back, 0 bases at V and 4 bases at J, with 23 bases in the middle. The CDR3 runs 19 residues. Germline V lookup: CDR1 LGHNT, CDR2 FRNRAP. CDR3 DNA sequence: TGTGCTAGTGGTTTGGTACTCCGGGACATGATACATTTGGCAGATACGCAGTATTTT. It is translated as CASGLVLRDMIHLADTQYF. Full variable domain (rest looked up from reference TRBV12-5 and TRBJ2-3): DARVTQTPRHKVTEMGQEVTMRCQPILGHNTVFWYRQTMMQGLELLAYFRNRAPLDDSGMPKDRFSAEMPDATLATLKIQPSEPRDSAVYFCASGLVLRDMIHLADTQYFGPGTRLTVL.

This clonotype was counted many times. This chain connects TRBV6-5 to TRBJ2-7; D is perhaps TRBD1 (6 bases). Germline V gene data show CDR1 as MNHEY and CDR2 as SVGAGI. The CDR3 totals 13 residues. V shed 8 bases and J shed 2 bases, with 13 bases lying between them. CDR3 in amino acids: CASRRTEPYEQYF. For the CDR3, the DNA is TGTGCCAGCCGAAGGACAGAGCCCTACGAGCAGTACTTC.

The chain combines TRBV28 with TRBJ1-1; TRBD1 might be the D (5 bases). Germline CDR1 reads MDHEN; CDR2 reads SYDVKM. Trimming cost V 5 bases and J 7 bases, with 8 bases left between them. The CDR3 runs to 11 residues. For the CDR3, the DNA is TGTGCCAGCAGTGTCGGGGGTGAAGCTTTCTTT. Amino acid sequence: CASSVGGEAFF.